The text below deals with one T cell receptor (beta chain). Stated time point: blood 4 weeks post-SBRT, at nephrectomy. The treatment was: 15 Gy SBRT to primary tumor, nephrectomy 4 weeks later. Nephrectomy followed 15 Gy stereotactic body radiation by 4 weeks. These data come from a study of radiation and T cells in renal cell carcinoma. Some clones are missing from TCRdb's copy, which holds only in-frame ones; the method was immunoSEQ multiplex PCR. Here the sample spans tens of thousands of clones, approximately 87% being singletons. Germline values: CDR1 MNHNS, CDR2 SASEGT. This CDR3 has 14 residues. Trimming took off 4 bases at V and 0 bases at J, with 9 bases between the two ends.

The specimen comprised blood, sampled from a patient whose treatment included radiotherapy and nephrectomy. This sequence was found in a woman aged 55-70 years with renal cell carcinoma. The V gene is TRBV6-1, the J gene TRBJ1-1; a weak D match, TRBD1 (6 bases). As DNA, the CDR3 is TGTGCCAGCAGTGCGGGACACCTGAACACTGAAGCTTTCTTT. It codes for CASSAGHLNTEAFF.